This T cell receptor (beta chain) was identified during a study of OX40 agonist ivuxolimab in advanced cancers. The V end was cut by 2 bases, the J end by 1 base, with 13 bases between. The CDR3 runs 15 residues. Germline values: CDR1 SGHDT, CDR2 YYEEEE. TCRdb's copy holds only in-frame clones and misses some; the assay was immunoSEQ multiplex PCR. The sample consists of under 65,000 clones, nearly 90% of them appearing once. The chain employs TRBV5-6 and TRBJ2-7, with a tentative D call TRBD1 (6 bases). The sequencing here drew on CD4+ or CD8+ T cells sorted from blood, taken in a trial of the OX40 agonist ivuxolimab. This clonotype was sampled from an adult with an advanced solid tumor such as melanoma, head and neck, liver or kidney cancer. In DNA, the CDR3 is TGTGCCAGCAGCTTAATAGGGACAAATTCCTACGAGCAGTACTTC. Translation: CASSLIGTNSYEQYF.